Described below is a single T cell receptor beta chain sequence and its context. This specimen belongs to a study of blood T cell repertoires in COVID-19. Across the whole study: Acute and convalescent COVID-19 specimens originated in the United States, Italy and Spain.

Profiled with immunoSEQ multiplex PCR; TCRdb holds only in-frame clones, not every one. The sample has about 310,000 clones; around 87% are singletons. Losses at the gene ends were 0 bases for V and 8 bases for J; bases not matched to a gene: 11. CDR3 length equals 15 residues. The V gene's germline CDR1 is SQVTM and CDR2 ANQGSEA. The chain recombines TRBV29-1 with TRBJ1-2, with 8 bases fitting TRBD1. The sequence came from a man aged 45-65 years with active or convalescent COVID-19. What was sequenced was peripheral blood. CDR3 loop: CSVEDSIGAGGGYTF. The CDR3, as DNA: TGCAGCGTTGAAGATAGTATCGGGGCAGGGGGCGGCTACACCTTC.